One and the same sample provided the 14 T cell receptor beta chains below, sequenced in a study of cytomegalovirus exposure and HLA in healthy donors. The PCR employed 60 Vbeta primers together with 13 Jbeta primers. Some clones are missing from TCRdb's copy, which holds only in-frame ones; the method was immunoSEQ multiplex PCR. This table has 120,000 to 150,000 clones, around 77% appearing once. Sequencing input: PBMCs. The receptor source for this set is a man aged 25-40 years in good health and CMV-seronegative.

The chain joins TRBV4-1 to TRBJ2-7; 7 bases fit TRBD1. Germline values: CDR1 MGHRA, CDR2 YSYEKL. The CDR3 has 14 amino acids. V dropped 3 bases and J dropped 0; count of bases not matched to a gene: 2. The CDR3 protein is CASSQTGFSYEQYF. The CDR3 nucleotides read TGCGCCAGCAGCCAGACAGGGTTCTCCTACGAGCAGTACTTC.

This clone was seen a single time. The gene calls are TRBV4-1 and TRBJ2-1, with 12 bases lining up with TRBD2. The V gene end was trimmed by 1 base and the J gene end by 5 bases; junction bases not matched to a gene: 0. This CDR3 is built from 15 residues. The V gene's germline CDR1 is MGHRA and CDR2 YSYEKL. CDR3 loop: CASSQGTSGNNEQFF. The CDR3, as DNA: TGCGCCAGCAGCCAAGGGACTAGCGGGAACAATGAGCAGTTCTTC.

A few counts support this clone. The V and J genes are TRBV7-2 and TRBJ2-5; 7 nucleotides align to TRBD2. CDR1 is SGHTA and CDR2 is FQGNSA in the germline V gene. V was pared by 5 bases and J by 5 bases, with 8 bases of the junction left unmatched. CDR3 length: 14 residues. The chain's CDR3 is CASSSGVVRETQYF. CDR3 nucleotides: TGTGCCAGCAGCAGCGGGGTGGTGAGGGAGACCCAGTACTTC.

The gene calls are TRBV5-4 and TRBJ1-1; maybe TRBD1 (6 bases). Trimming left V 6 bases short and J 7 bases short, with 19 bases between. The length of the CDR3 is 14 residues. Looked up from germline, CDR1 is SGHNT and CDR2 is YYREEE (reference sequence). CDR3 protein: CASTSPRGYGEAFF. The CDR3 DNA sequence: TGTGCCAGCACCTCTCCCAGGGGTTACGGTGAAGCTTTCTTT.

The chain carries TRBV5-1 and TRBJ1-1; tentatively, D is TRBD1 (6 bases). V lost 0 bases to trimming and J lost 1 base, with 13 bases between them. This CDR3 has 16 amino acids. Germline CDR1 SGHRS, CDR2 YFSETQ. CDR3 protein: CASSLEFGTPNTEAFF. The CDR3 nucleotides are TGCGCCAGCAGCTTGGAGTTCGGGACACCGAACACTGAAGCTTTCTTT.

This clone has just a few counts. CDR3 sequence: CASSLDMNTEAFF. The CDR3 DNA is TGTGCCAGCTCATTAGATATGAACACTGAAGCTTTCTTT. This chain uses TRBV18 with TRBJ1-1; no clear D. Trimming pared 5 bases from V and 0 bases from J, leaving 7 bases between. CDR1 and CDR2 from the germline V gene are KGHSH and LQKENI. There are 13 residues in the CDR3.

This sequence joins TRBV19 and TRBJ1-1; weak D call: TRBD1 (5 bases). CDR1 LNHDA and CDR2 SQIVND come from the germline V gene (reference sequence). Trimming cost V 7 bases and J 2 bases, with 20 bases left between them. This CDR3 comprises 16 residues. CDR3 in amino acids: CASNVFGGLINTEAFF. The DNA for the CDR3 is TGTGCCAGTAATGTCTTCGGGGGACTGATAAACACTGAAGCTTTCTTT.

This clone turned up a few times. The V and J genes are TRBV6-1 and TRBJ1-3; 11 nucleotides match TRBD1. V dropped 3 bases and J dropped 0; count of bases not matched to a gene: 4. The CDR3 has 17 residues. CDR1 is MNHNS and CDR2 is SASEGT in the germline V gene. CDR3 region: CASSDRTGGFSGNTIYF. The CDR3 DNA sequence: TGTGCCAGCAGTGACCGGACAGGGGGCTTCTCTGGAAACACCATATATTTT.

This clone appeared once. The CDR3 nucleotides are TGTGCCAGCAGCCCGGGATCCTCCTACGAGCAGTACTTC. Amino acids: CASSPGSSYEQYF. V and J are TRBV11-3 and TRBJ2-7, with TRBD2 as a possible D gene (5 bases). The CDR3 sequence is 13 residues long. Deletions cut 5 bases from V and 0 bases from J, with 8 bases between. Germline V CDR1 and CDR2: SGHNT, YENEEA.

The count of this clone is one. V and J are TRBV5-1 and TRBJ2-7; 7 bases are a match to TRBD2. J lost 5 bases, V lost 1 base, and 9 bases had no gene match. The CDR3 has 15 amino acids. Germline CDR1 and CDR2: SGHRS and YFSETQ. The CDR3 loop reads CASSLRRDYRNEQYF. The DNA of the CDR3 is TGCGCCAGCAGCTTGCGGCGGGACTATAGGAACGAGCAGTACTTC.

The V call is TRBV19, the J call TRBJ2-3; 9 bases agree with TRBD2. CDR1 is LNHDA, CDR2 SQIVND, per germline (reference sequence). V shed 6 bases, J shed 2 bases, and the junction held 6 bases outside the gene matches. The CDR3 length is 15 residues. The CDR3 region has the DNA TGTGCCAGTAGACCAATAGCGGGAGACACAGATACGCAGTATTTT. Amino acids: CASRPIAGDTDTQYF.

The CDR3 is CASSEIGRSPLHF. The CDR3, as DNA: TGTGCCAGCAGTGAAATCGGTCGTTCACCCCTCCACTTT. The chain combines TRBV6-4 with TRBJ1-6, with D unresolved. Germline CDR1 MRHNA, CDR2 SNTAGT. The V end was cut by 3 bases, the J end by 9 bases, with 9 bases between. CDR3 length: 13 residues.

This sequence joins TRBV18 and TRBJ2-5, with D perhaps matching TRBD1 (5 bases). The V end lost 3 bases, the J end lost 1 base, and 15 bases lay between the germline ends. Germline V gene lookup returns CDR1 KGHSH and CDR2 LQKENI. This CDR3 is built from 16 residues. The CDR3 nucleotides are TGTGCCAGCTCACCCCTGACACAGGCTCCCCAAGAGACCCAGTACTTC. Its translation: CASSPLTQAPQETQYF.

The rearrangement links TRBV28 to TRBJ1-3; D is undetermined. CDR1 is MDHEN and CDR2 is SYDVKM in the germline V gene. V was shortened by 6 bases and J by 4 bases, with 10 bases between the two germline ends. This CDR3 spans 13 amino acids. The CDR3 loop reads CASSTGGGNTIYF. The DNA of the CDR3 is TGTGCCAGCAGCACCGGAGGAGGAAACACCATATATTTT.